This entry is about one T cell receptor beta chain. The data belong to a study of radiation and T cells in renal cell carcinoma. V was trimmed by 3 bases and J by 3 bases, leaving 9 bases between them. CDR1 LNHDA and CDR2 SQIVND come from the germline V gene (reference sequence). The CDR3 length is 14 residues. Time point given: blood 2 weeks post-SBRT. Noted treatment: 15 Gy SBRT to primary tumor, nephrectomy 4 weeks later. TCRdb's copy holds only in-frame clones and misses some; the assay was immunoSEQ multiplex PCR. Of 150,000 to 180,000 clones listed, roughly 87% are singletons. The sample here was blood, taken from a patient whose treatment included radiotherapy and nephrectomy. The rearrangement joins TRBV19 to TRBJ1-5; TRBD1 is a possible D gene (5 bases). The receptor was derived from a woman in her 50s with renal cell carcinoma. The CDR3 region has the DNA TGTGCCAGTAGTATCGGGGGGACCAATCAGCCCCAGCATTTT. It encodes CASSIGGTNQPQHF.